The rows below give T cell receptor beta chains drawn from one sample of a study of blood T cell repertoires in COVID-19. Assay: immunoSEQ multiplex PCR; the TCRdb copy retains only in-frame clones and omits some. The sample shows almost 250,000 clones, 86% of them seen only once. Material for sequencing was peripheral blood. The receptors were sampled from a woman between 55 and 75 years old who had recovered from COVID-19. The CDR3 runs from the conserved cysteine through the conserved F or W. D genes are given only for firm matches. Only some rows state a clone size, as once, few, many or a class for expanded clones.

TRBV15	-	-	TRBJ1-2	TGTGCCACCAGCACATTTACAGGGTCTGGCTACACCTTC	CATSTFTGSGYTF
TRBV5-6	TRBD1	once	TRBJ2-2	TGTGCCAGCAGCTTGGTAGGGACAGGGGCCGCCGGGGAGCTGTTTTTT	CASSLVGTGAAGELFF
TRBV7-3	-	-	TRBJ2-1	TGTGCCAGCAGCTTATCGGGTGGACAGAACAATGAGCAGTTCTTC	CASSLSGGQNNEQFF
TRBV4-3	TRBD1	-	TRBJ2-1	TGCGCCAGCAGCCAGGACCCTTTAACAGGGGGCCGAGAGCAGTTCTTC	CASSQDPLTGGREQFF
TRBV5-4	-	few	TRBJ1-2	TGTGCCAGCAGCTGGCTCGGGGGTCGGCGGGATGGCTACACCTTC	CASSWLGGRRDGYTF
TRBV29-1	-	-	TRBJ2-3	TGCAGCGGGGAGGGACAGGGCACAGATACGCAGTATTTT	CSGEGQGTDTQYF
TRBV19	TRBD2	-	TRBJ2-1	TGTGCCAGTAGTACACCGGGACTAGCGGGGAGAAACAATGAGCAGTTCTTC	CASSTPGLAGRNNEQFF
TRBV7-8	TRBD1	-	TRBJ2-7	TGTGCCAGCAGCTTCCGGGACAGAGCCTACGAGCAGTACTTC	CASSFRDRAYEQYF
TRBV5-1	-	-	TRBJ1-6	TGCGCCAGCAGCTTGGCCTCGATGGGGAGCTCCTATAATTCACCCCTCCACTTT	CASSLASMGSSYNSPLHF
TRBV19	TRBD1	-	TRBJ2-5	TGTGCCAGTAGTACGGGGACAGATTGGGTCAAGACCCAGTACTTC	CASSTGTDWVKTQYF
TRBV11-3	-	-	TRBJ1-1	TGTGCCAGCAGCTCAGGGACTCTGAACACTGAAGCTTTCTTT	CASSSGTLNTEAFF
TRBV4-3	TRBD1	-	TRBJ1-2	TGCGCCAGCAGCCAGCGCAGGGGGTATGGCTACACCTTC	CASSQRRGYGYTF
TRBV3-1/TRBV3-2	-	-	TRBJ2-1	TGTGCCAGCAGCCAAGACCTTGCGGGGGCTCACAATGAGCAGTTCTTC	CASSQDLAGAHNEQFF
TRBV5-6	-	-	TRBJ2-4	TGTGCCAGCAGCTTTACTGGAAACATTCAGTACTTC	CASSFTGNIQYF
TRBV15	TRBD1	few	TRBJ1-4	TGTGCCACCAGCCCAGACGGGGGACAGGGGACCACACTAAGGTTTGCAACTAATGAAAAACTGTTTTTT	CATSPDGGQGTTLRFATNEKLFF
TRBV6-5	-	-	TRBJ1-2	TGTGCCAGCAGGTCTCGCGCGGGCTATGGCTACACCTTC	CASRSRAGYGYTF
TRBV6-4	-	-	TRBJ1-1	TGTGCCAGCAGTGACTCCCGAAGGACTACGGAAGCTTTCTTT	CASSDSRRTTEAFF
TRBV4-3	-	-	TRBJ2-2	TGCGCCAGCAGCCAAGAAACGGGAACGTACACCGGGGAGCTGTTTTTT	CASSQETGTYTGELFF
TRBV5-1	-	-	TRBJ1-6	TGCGCCAGCAGCACTGGACTTCAGAATTCACCCCTCCACTTT	CASSTGLQNSPLHF
TRBV6-8	TRBD1	once	TRBJ1-4	TGTGCCAGCAGTTACCCCGCAGGGGGGACGTATGAAAAACTGTTTTTT	CASSYPAGGTYEKLFF
TRBV9	-	-	TRBJ2-1	TGTGCCAGCAGCGTAACCTTGGACAGCTACAATGAGCAGTTCTTC	CASSVTLDSYNEQFF
TRBV7-3	TRBD1	-	TRBJ1-1	TGTGCCAGCAGCCTAATAAGACAGGGGGACACTGAAGCTTTCTTT	CASSLIRQGDTEAFF
TRBV16	TRBD1	-	TRBJ1-4	TGTGCCAGCAGCCTAGGAAAGATTAAGGACAGGGGACGAGAAAAACTGTTTTTT	CASSLGKIKDRGREKLFF
TRBV2	TRBD1	-	TRBJ1-3	TGTGCCAGACAGGGGGTAGGAAACACCATATATTTT	CARQGVGNTIYF
TRBV2	-	few	TRBJ1-5	TGTGCCAGCACGGGGCAGGGGCGCAATCAGCCCCAGCATTTT	CASTGQGRNQPQHF
TRBV27	TRBD1	-	TRBJ1-5	TGTGCCAGCAGCCCCGGACAGGGGGGTCAGCCCCAGCATTTT	CASSPGQGGQPQHF
TRBV4-1	-	-	TRBJ1-5	TGCGCCAGCAGCCAAGGAGGTTTGAATAGCAATCAGCCCCAGCATTTT	CASSQGGLNSNQPQHF
TRBV2	-	-	TRBJ1-4	TGTGCCAGCTTAGTCGGTGGTAATGAAAAACTGTTTTTT	CASLVGGNEKLFF
TRBV10-3	TRBD2	-	TRBJ2-2	TGTGCCATCGGGAGGGGCGCGAACACCGGGGAGCTGTTTTTT	CAIGRGANTGELFF
TRBV6-6	TRBD1	-	TRBJ1-1	TGTGCCAGCAGACGACAGGGGGCGAACACTGAAGCTTTCTTT	CASRRQGANTEAFF
TRBV6-1	-	-	TRBJ2-1	TGTGCCAGCAGTGAAACACGTGACAGGATGAAGCAGTTCTTC	CASSETRDRMKQFF
TRBV10-3	TRBD2	-	TRBJ2-1	TGTGCCATCAGCCGACTAGCGGGGAGGAATGAGCAGTTCTTC	CAISRLAGRNEQFF
TRBV27	TRBD2	-	TRBJ2-3	TGTGCCAGCAGTTTAGGCGGGGGAGGCACAGATACGCAGTATTTT	CASSLGGGGTDTQYF
TRBV6-5	TRBD2	few	TRBJ2-3	TGTGCCAGCAGGGTAGCGGGGGGGCGGGATACGCAGTATTTT	CASRVAGGRDTQYF
TRBV5-1	TRBD1	-	TRBJ1-4	TGCGCCAGCAGCTCGGACAGGTCCAGGATTGCAAAACTGTTTTTT	CASSSDRSRIAKLFF
TRBV15	TRBD2	-	TRBJ2-5	TGTGCCACCAGCAGAGATCCCGCGGGGGGGCGGGAGACCCAGTACTTC	CATSRDPAGGRETQYF
TRBV6-5	TRBD1	-	TRBJ1-5	TGTGCCAGCAGATCCGGGACAGGGGAAAATCAGCCCCAGCATTTT	CASRSGTGENQPQHF
TRBV5-5	-	-	TRBJ2-2	TGTGCCAGCAGCTTGGAGGGTGGACTTAACACCGGGGAGCTGTTTTTT	CASSLEGGLNTGELFF
TRBV5-8	TRBD1	once	TRBJ2-3	TGTGCCAGCAGAACCGTGGGGACAGTCACAGATACGCAGTATTTT	CASRTVGTVTDTQYF
TRBV5-8	-	once	TRBJ1-2	TGTGCCAGCAGCTTGCGATTGGTAGGAGGAAACTATGGCTACACCTTC	CASSLRLVGGNYGYTF
TRBV28	TRBD1	-	TRBJ1-6	TGTGCCAGCAGGACAGGGGGTAGTTCCTATAATTCACCCCTCCACTTT	CASRTGGSSYNSPLHF
TRBV3-1/TRBV3-2	-	-	TRBJ1-5	TGTGCCAGCAGCCAAGGACAGACACTATATCAGCCCCAGCATTTT	CASSQGQTLYQPQHF
TRBV6-1	-	-	TRBJ1-1	TGTGCCAGCAGTGAAGGCGGGGGGTGGAGTGAAGCTTTCTTT	CASSEGGGWSEAFF
TRBV29-1	TRBD1	-	TRBJ1-2	TGCAGCTCTACTTTGCCTGAGGGACAGGTGCTTGAGTGCTACACCTTC	CSSTLPEGQVLECYTF
TRBV6-5	TRBD1	-	TRBJ2-2	TGTGCCAGCAGTCGGACAGGGTTAGGCGGGGAGCTGTTTTTT	CASSRTGLGGELFF
TRBV7-3	TRBD2	-	TRBJ2-3	TGTGCCAGCAGCTCTCCGGGACTAGCGGGGGCCCAAGATACGCAGTATTTT	CASSSPGLAGAQDTQYF
TRBV28	TRBD1	-	TRBJ2-7	TGTGCCAGCAGTATTCCGGGACAGGGGAATAGGCAGTACTTC	CASSIPGQGNRQYF
TRBV3-1/TRBV3-2	-	once	TRBJ1-1	TGTGCCAGCAGCCTGTCTCCGGCAGGGGTGGGAACTGAAGCTTTCTTT	CASSLSPAGVGTEAFF
TRBV11-2	TRBD1	-	TRBJ1-1	TGTGCCAGCAGCTTGCTATCACATCAGGGGGGAACTGAAGCTTTCTTT	CASSLLSHQGGTEAFF
TRBV6-8	TRBD1	-	TRBJ1-6	TGTGCCAGCATTTCTTTGGGGACAGGTGGTTCACCCCTCCACTTT	CASISLGTGGSPLHF
TRBV28	TRBD1	-	TRBJ1-6	TGTGCCAGCAGTCCGGGACAGTCGGTTTCACCCCTCCACTTT	CASSPGQSVSPLHF
TRBV7-2	-	-	TRBJ2-1	TGTGCCAGCAGCGGCTCAGCGGTCCTCTACAATGAGCAGTTCTTC	CASSGSAVLYNEQFF